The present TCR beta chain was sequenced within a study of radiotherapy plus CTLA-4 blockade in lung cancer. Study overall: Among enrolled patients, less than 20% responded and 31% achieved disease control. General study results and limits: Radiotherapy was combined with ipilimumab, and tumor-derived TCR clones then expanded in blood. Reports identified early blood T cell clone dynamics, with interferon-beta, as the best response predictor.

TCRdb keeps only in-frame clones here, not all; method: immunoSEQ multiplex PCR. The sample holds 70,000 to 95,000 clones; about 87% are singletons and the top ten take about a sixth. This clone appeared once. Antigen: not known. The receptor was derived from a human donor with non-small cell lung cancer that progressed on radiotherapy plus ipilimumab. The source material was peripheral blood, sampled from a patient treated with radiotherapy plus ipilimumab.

The CDR3 region is CASSQFYGWEGNTGELFF. Written as DNA, the CDR3 is TGTGCCAGCAGCCAATTCTATGGGTGGGAGGGCAACACCGGGGAGCTGTTTTTT. This chain links TRBV11-3 with TRBJ2-2, with 7 bases aligning to TRBD2. The CDR3 runs to 18 residues. Germline V gives CDR1 SGHNT, CDR2 YENEEA. V lost 5 bases and J lost 2; bases outside the gene matches: 14.